What follows are 22 T cell receptor beta chains derived from one specimen sequenced in a study of blood T cells in healthy people across ages. Primers used in a second PCR of about 7 to 12 cycles were a sample-barcoded 5' primer and a J-beta primer mix. One entry per CDR3 protein results from TCRdb running MiXCR on the 5' RACE reads. Among fewer than 900,000 distinct CDR3 sequences listed, roughly 44% were seen once. Sequenced sample: blood. The receptors stem from a woman aged 55-75 years in good health.

This clonotype was observed a handful of times. This CDR3 is CASSTLASYEQYF. The DNA of the CDR3 is TGTGCCAGCAGCACTCTAGCCTCCTACGAGCAGTACTTC. The J gene is TRBJ2-7, the V gene TRBV28; tentatively, D is TRBD2 (5 bases). Germline V gene data show CDR1 as MDHEN and CDR2 as SYDVKM. Trimming took off 6 bases at V and 0 bases at J, with 9 bases between the two ends. The CDR3 sequence is 13 residues long.

This clonotype has only a few counts. This chain joins TRBV7-9 and TRBJ2-2; 12 nucleotides agree with TRBD2. Per germline, CDR1 SEHNR and CDR2 FQNEAQ (reference sequence). CDR3 length: 18 residues. Trimming at V came to 7 bases and at J to 7 bases, leaving 16 bases not matched to a gene. The chain's CDR3 is CASTKASGRALFVGELFF. The CDR3 DNA follows: TGTGCCAGCACCAAGGCTAGCGGGAGGGCCCTTTTCGTCGGGGAGCTGTTTTTT.

This clonotype occurred a few times. This chain joins TRBV7-2 and TRBJ1-4; 7 positions agree with TRBD1. The junction had 12 bases not matched to a gene; V was cut back by 7 bases and J by 7 bases. The CDR3 runs to 15 residues. The germline V gene encodes CDR1 SGHTA and CDR2 FQGNSA. The CDR3 region has the DNA TGTGCCAGCACACCGACGGCAGGGGGTATTGAAAAACTGTTTTTT. This codes for CASTPTAGGIEKLFF.

This sequence joins TRBV5-1 and TRBJ1-2; TRBD1 might be the D (5 bases). The CDR3 has 14 amino acids. Trimming took 0 bases from V and 4 from J, leaving 10 bases between them. CDR1 is SGHRS and CDR2 is YFSETQ in the germline V gene. CDR3 in amino acids: CASSLDGAGYGYTF. The CDR3 DNA reads as TGCGCCAGCAGCTTGGATGGGGCCGGCTATGGCTACACCTTC.

CDR3 sequence (DNA): TGTGCCAGCAGCGTAGGACTCCGGGATGGCTATGGCTACACCTTC. It encodes CASSVGLRDGYGYTF. This chain connects TRBV9 to TRBJ1-2, with D hard to call. Germline CDR1 is SGDLS and CDR2 is YYNGEE. The CDR3 totals 15 residues. Trimming took 0 bases from V and 4 from J, leaving 13 bases between them.

This chain joins TRBV6-5 and TRBJ2-3, with 7 bases that match TRBD1. CDR1 is MNHEY, CDR2 SVGAGI, per germline. The J segment lost 3 bases and the V segment lost 6 bases, leaving 21 bases of the junction unmatched. The CDR3 totals 19 residues. The chain's CDR3 is CASSYYRGDPRDETDTQYF. In DNA form, the CDR3 reads TGTGCCAGCAGCTATTACAGGGGTGATCCCAGGGATGAAACAGATACGCAGTATTTT.

This clonotype came up a few times. In DNA, the CDR3 is TGTGCCAGCAGTTACTCGATGTGGGAAGGAAACAATCAGCCCCAGCATTTT. It encodes CASSYSMWEGNNQPQHF. The chain combines TRBV6-2 or TRBV6-3 with TRBJ1-5; D unclear. The germline V and J ends were trimmed by 0 bases and 3 bases, with 15 bases remaining between them. Germline CDR1 and CDR2: MNHEY and SVGEGT. This CDR3 has 17 amino acids.

Details on this clonotype: At one boundary the junction diverges from the germline segment, which might be a read error. V gene TRBV7-9 combines with J gene TRBJ2-5; 7 bases line up with TRBD2. CDR1 and CDR2 from the germline V gene are SEHNR and FQNEAQ (reference sequence). The CDR3 runs 12 residues. The CDR3: CASSLASGTPYF. DNA for the CDR3: TGTGCCAGCAGCTTAGCGAGCGGGACCCCGTACTTC.

This clonotype has ten or more counts. CDR3 residues: CASSSGQLNTEAFF. In DNA form, the CDR3 reads TGCGCCAGCAGCTCGGGACAGCTGAACACTGAAGCTTTCTTT. This chain uses TRBV5-1 with TRBJ1-1; 7 nucleotides align to TRBD1. This CDR3 has 14 amino acids. CDR1 SGHRS and CDR2 YFSETQ come from the germline V gene. Trimming took 3 bases from V and 0 from J; bases not matched to a gene: 2.

The rearrangement uses TRBV7-2 and TRBJ2-4; D gene ambiguous. Trimming took 5 bases from V and 7 from J, leaving 15 bases between them. Germline CDR1 SGHTA, CDR2 FQGNSA. The CDR3 is 14 amino acids. CDR3 coding DNA: TGTGCCAGCAGCCCCCGGTCTAGGAGTAACATTCAGTACTTC. Amino acids: CASSPRSRSNIQYF.

Points on this clonotype: Its ends do not fully match the called genes, so a read error is possible. This chain links TRBV6-1 with TRBJ1-6; D gene ambiguous. CDR1 and CDR2 (germline): MNHNS, SASEGT. The CDR3 has 14 amino acids. CDR3 coding DNA: TGTGCCAGCAGGGCGGGGTTCTATAATTCACCCCACCACTTT. As protein: CASRAGFYNSPHHF.

This chain joins TRBV5-1 and TRBJ1-2; possible D gene TRBD1, 6 bases. This CDR3 is 15 amino acids long. The germline V gene encodes CDR1 SGHRS and CDR2 YFSETQ. V was trimmed by 0 bases and J by 4 bases, leaving 13 bases between them. The CDR3 sequence: CASSLEGGLGYGYTF. CDR3 sequence (DNA): TGCGCCAGCAGCTTGGAGGGGGGCCTGGGCTATGGCTACACCTTC. Drawing the rest from reference TRBV5-1 and TRBJ1-2, the complete variable domain is KAGVTQTPRYLIKTRGQQVTLSCSPISGHRSVSWYQQTPGQGLQFLFEYFSETQRNKGNFPGRFSGRQFSNSRSEMNVSTLELGDSALYLCASSLEGGLGYGYTFGSGTRLTVV.

V and J are TRBV6-1 and TRBJ1-5, with 9 bases fitting TRBD1. Germline CDR1 and CDR2: MNHNS and SASEGT. Trimming cost V 6 bases and J 5 bases; bases outside gene matches: 8. The CDR3 consists of 15 residues. CDR3 nucleotide sequence: TGTGCCAGCAGACAGGGGGCGGATCAGTATCAGCCCCAGCATTTT. Residues: CASRQGADQYQPQHF.

The chain uses TRBV5-1 and TRBJ2-5; 9 nucleotides match TRBD2. J gave up 11 bases and V 1 base, and 12 bases lay outside the gene matches. This CDR3 is built from 15 residues. Looked up from germline, CDR1 is SGHRS and CDR2 is YFSETQ. CDR3 sequence (DNA): TGCGCCAGCAGCTTGTTAGCGGGAGTTAACAATGAGCAGTACTTC. Translating it yields CASSLLAGVNNEQYF.

The gene calls are TRBV5-1 and TRBJ2-1; 11 nucleotides match TRBD2. Per the germline V gene, CDR1 is SGHRS and CDR2 is YFSETQ. The V and J ends lost 6 bases and 12 bases, in that order; junction bases with no gene match: 8. The CDR3 totals 13 residues. CDR3 protein: CASTRTSGFGQFF. The DNA of the CDR3 is TGCGCCAGCACCCGGACTAGCGGGTTCGGGCAGTTCTTC. The full variable domain, rest sourced from reference TRBV5-1 and TRBJ2-1, is KAGVTQTPRYLIKTRGQQVTLSCSPISGHRSVSWYQQTPGQGLQFLFEYFSETQRNKGNFPGRFSGRQFSNSRSEMNVSTLELGDSALYLCASTRTSGFGQFFGPGTRLTVL.

V is TRBV6-2 or TRBV6-3 and J is TRBJ2-7; D is unclear. Trimming removed 0 bases from V and 0 bases from J, with 9 bases in between. Germline CDR1 is MNHEY and CDR2 is SVGEGT. There are 15 residues in the CDR3. This chain's CDR3 is CASSYSITVSYEQYF. The CDR3 DNA sequence: TGTGCCAGCAGTTACTCGATCACCGTCTCCTACGAGCAGTACTTC.

Concerning this clonotype: A much larger clone differs by one base, so this may be a read error. The chain links TRBV10-3 to TRBJ2-1; 7 bases align to TRBD2. With the DNA end fitting TRBJ2-7 better, the J assignment may be wrong. Germline assignment: CDR1 ENHRY and CDR2 SYGVKD. The CDR3 contains 17 residues. The CDR3: CAISESAREVSYNEQYF. In nucleotides, the CDR3 is TGTGCCATCAGTGAGTCGGCCCGGGAGGTATCCTACAATGAGCAGTACTTC.

The V call is TRBV4-2, the J call TRBJ2-1; D is unresolved. The CDR3 sequence is 16 residues long. Trimming pared 0 bases from V and 1 base from J, leaving 10 bases between. The germline gives CDR1 LGHNA, CDR2 YNFKEQ. CDR3 amino acids: CASSQEGYGSYNEQFF. The CDR3 DNA is TGTGCCAGCAGCCAAGAAGGATACGGTTCCTACAATGAGCAGTTCTTC.

The gene calls are TRBV7-6 and TRBJ2-7; TRBD2 aligns across 8 bases. The CDR3 has 14 residues. Germline V CDR1 and CDR2: SGHVS, FNYEAQ. Trimming took 4 bases from V and 5 from J; bases not matched to a gene: 7. DNA for the CDR3: TGTGCCAGCAGCTCGAGCGGGAGCGGTGACGAGCAGTACTTC. Translation gives CASSSSGSGDEQYF.

V usage is TRBV7-9 and J usage is TRBJ1-4; D gene unclear. The CDR3 totals 17 residues. The V end lost 1 base, the J end lost 2 bases, and 14 bases lay between the germline ends. CDR1 is SEHNR, CDR2 FQNEAQ, per germline (reference sequence). The CDR3 loop is CASSLGAAGRTNEKLFF. For the CDR3, the DNA is TGTGCCAGCAGCTTAGGGGCCGCGGGCAGGACTAATGAAAAACTGTTTTTT.

The genes are TRBV29-1 and TRBJ2-1; TRBD1 is a possible D gene (5 bases). Per the germline V gene, CDR1 is SQVTM and CDR2 is ANQGSEA. The CDR3 runs to 13 residues. Trimming pared 0 bases from V and 4 bases from J, leaving 7 bases between. CDR3 nucleotides: TGCAGCGTTGAAGAGACAGAATACAATGAGCAGTTCTTC. Translating gives CSVEETEYNEQFF.

The chain is built from TRBV4-1 and TRBJ2-5, with 9 bases that match TRBD2. With V trimmed by 0 bases and J by 5 bases, 4 bases remained unmatched. Germline V gene sequence: CDR1 MGHRA, CDR2 YSYEKL. The CDR3 contains 15 residues. The CDR3, as DNA: TGCGCCAGCAGCCAAGAGCGGGGGGGCCGTGAGACCCAGTACTTC. Its protein is CASSQERGGRETQYF.